These 13 T cell receptor beta chains were sequenced from one sample in a study of T cell responses to AZD1222 COVID-19 vaccine. The repertoire was sequenced with immunoSEQ multiplex PCR; TCRdb's copy has only in-frame clones and lacks some. The data contain about 59,000 clones, roughly 89% of them singletons. The source was peripheral blood, collected 28 days after the second AZD1222 dose. These receptors were obtained from an adult who received the AZD1222 COVID-19 vaccine.

This clone occurred once. The V gene is TRBV29-1, the J gene TRBJ1-1; 12 bases are shared with TRBD1. Germline-derived CDR1 and CDR2 are SQVTM and ANQGSEA. This CDR3 has 15 residues. Trimming cost V 6 bases and J 5 bases; bases outside gene matches: 10. Written as DNA, the CDR3 is TGCAGCGTCCCAGGGACAGGGGGCCTGAGGACTGAAGCTTTCTTT. The encoded protein is CSVPGTGGLRTEAFF.

The J gene is TRBJ1-4, the V gene TRBV5-1; a weak D match, TRBD1 (5 bases). This CDR3 is 15 amino acids long. Germline lookup yields CDR1 SGHRS and CDR2 YFSETQ. V lost 0 bases to trimming and J lost 3 bases, with 9 bases between them. CDR3 loop: CASSLVGTSNEKLFF. CDR3 in DNA: TGCGCCAGCAGCTTGGTTGGGACCTCTAATGAAAAACTGTTTTTT.

V gene TRBV10-3 combines with J gene TRBJ1-4, with D perhaps TRBD1 (5 bases). Germline CDR1 ENHRY, CDR2 SYGVKD. The ends were cut back, 2 bases at V and 2 bases at J, with 18 bases in the middle. The CDR3 has 18 amino acids. The CDR3 bases are TGTGCCATCAGTGAGGAAGGTTTCAGGGCGAGCACTAATGAAAAACTGTTTTTT. Translation gives CAISEEGFRASTNEKLFF.

The chain employs TRBV19 and TRBJ2-7, with 7 bases that match TRBD1. The germline CDR1 and CDR2 sequences are LNHDA and SQIVND (reference sequence). The CDR3 covers 15 residues. V lost 5 bases, J lost 1 base, and 8 bases stayed unmatched. The chain's CDR3 is CASSRRQGPSYEQYF. CDR3 sequence (DNA): TGTGCCAGTAGTCGGCGACAGGGACCATCCTACGAGCAGTACTTC.

The chain employs TRBV15 and TRBJ2-1, with 8 bases matching TRBD2. Germline trimming cut 0 bases from V and 1 base from J; bases unmatched to any gene: 5. Looked up from germline, CDR1 is LNHNV and CDR2 is YYDKDF (reference sequence). The CDR3 length is 17 residues. The CDR3 DNA reads as TGTGCCACCAGCAGAGACCCGGGGGGGAATTCCTACAATGAGCAGTTCTTC. Translating it yields CATSRDPGGNSYNEQFF. Combining the CDR3 with reference TRBV15 and TRBJ2-1 gives the whole variable domain DAMVIQNPRYQVTQFGKPVTLSCSQTLNHNVMYWYQQKSSQAPKLLFHYYDKDFNNEADTPDNFQSRRPNTSFCFLDIRSPGLGDTAMYLCATSRDPGGNSYNEQFFGPGTRLTVL.

The chain carries TRBV7-5 and TRBJ1-5; TRBD1, the D gene given by the table, was not confirmed from the DNA. TRBV7-5 is a known pseudogene. The CDR3 is made up of 20 amino acids. CDR3 residues: CARSSSNRDRVDQGAQPQHF. DNA of the CDR3: TGTGCCAGAAGCTCCTCAAACCGGGACAGGGTAGATCAGGGGGCTCAGCCCCAGCATTTT.

The chain joins TRBV15 to TRBJ1-1, with D possibly matching TRBD1 (6 bases). Germline values: CDR1 LNHNV, CDR2 YYDKDF (reference sequence). Trimming stripped 0 bases from V and 5 bases from J, with 13 bases between. The CDR3 has 15 amino acids. The CDR3, as DNA: TGTGCCACCAGCAGAGATCGGCTAGGGGGAACTGAAGCTTTCTTT. It yields the protein CATSRDRLGGTEAFF.

The V and J genes are TRBV4-2 and TRBJ2-2; no firm D call. Trimming removed 1 base at V and 6 bases at J, with 6 bases between. CDR1 is LGHNA and CDR2 is YNFKEQ in the germline V gene. This CDR3 contains 13 residues. CDR3 loop: CASSQAPSGELFF. CDR3 nucleotide sequence: TGTGCCAGCAGCCAAGCCCCCTCCGGGGAGCTGTTTTTT.

This clone was found once. This chain connects TRBV28 to TRBJ2-7, with 8 bases aligning to TRBD1. The trim removed 4 bases at V and 4 bases at J, leaving 9 bases unmatched. Germline CDR1 reads MDHEN; CDR2 reads SYDVKM. CDR3 size: 15 residues. The CDR3 region is CASSSSWTGTYEQYF. The CDR3 DNA is TGTGCCAGCAGTTCCTCATGGACAGGGACGTACGAGCAGTACTTC.

V gene TRBV5-1 combines with J gene TRBJ2-7; possibly TRBD1 or TRBD2 for D (6 bases each). The length of the CDR3 is 14 residues. CDR1 is SGHRS and CDR2 is YFSETQ in the germline V gene. V gave up 0 bases and J gave up 5 bases, with 12 bases separating them. The CDR3 loop reads CASSLGTGANEQYF. Here the CDR3 DNA reads TGCGCCAGCAGCTTGGGGACGGGGGCCAACGAGCAGTACTTC.

This clone was counted a single time. The chain employs TRBV28 and TRBJ1-1; D is unclear. Germline assignment: CDR1 MDHEN and CDR2 SYDVKM. This CDR3 spans 11 amino acids. V shed 6 bases and J shed 0 bases, with 2 bases lying between them. DNA for the CDR3: TGTGCCAGCAGACTGAACACTGAAGCTTTCTTT. This encodes CASRLNTEAFF. Drawing the rest from reference TRBV28 and TRBJ1-1, the complete variable domain is DVKVTQSSRYLVKRTGEKVFLECVQDMDHENMFWYRQDPGLGLRLIYFSYDVKMKEKGDIPEGYSVSREKKERFSLILESASTNQTSMYLCASRLNTEAFFGQGTRLTVV.

The chain joins TRBV18 to TRBJ2-1, with 8 bases lining up with TRBD1. V lost 3 bases, J lost 6 bases, and 7 bases stayed unmatched. The length of the CDR3 is 15 residues. Germline CDR1 KGHSH, CDR2 LQKENI. CDR3 sequence (DNA): TGTGCCAGCTCACCGGCCCAGGGGGCTACCAATGAGCAGTTCTTC. Protein product: CASSPAQGATNEQFF.

This chain joins TRBV7-8 and TRBJ1-2; no clear D. CDR1 and CDR2 (germline): SGHVS, FQNEAQ. V shed 3 bases and J shed 3 bases, with 11 bases lying between them. This CDR3 is built from 14 residues. DNA of the CDR3: TGTGCCAGCAGCTTTAGTTCAGAGGACTATGGCTACACCTTC. Amino acid sequence: CASSFSSEDYGYTF.